This T cell receptor beta chain was sequenced during a study of CD8 T cells in ankylosing spondylitis. In making TCR beta libraries, quantitative 5'-RACE with molecular barcodes was used. In TCRdb, the 5' RACE reads were re-called with MiXCR into one record per CDR3 protein. The sample has a few hundred thousand distinct CDR3 sequences, 6.5% to 10% seen once. Germline CDR1 SGHKS, CDR2 YYEKEE (reference sequence). The CDR3 length is 14 residues. The V end was cut by 6 bases, the J end by 1 base, with 12 bases between. In regard to this clonotype: Antigen specificity is unknown.

The study's findings and limits: A TCR beta motif of seven or eight highly homologous variants appeared characteristic of ankylosing spondylitis blood. CD8+ cells made up the disease-linked clones, which were relatively rare in peripheral blood.

The source material was blood, either unsorted or a sorted T cell fraction (not recorded which). This clonotype originated in a male donor with ankylosing spondylitis. The V and J genes are TRBV5-5 and TRBJ2-3, with D perhaps assigned TRBD1 or TRBD2 (5 bases each). The CDR3 region is CASNPGTGTDTQYF. In DNA form, the CDR3 reads TGTGCCAGCAACCCCGGGACCGGCACAGATACGCAGTATTTT.